The sequence of this T cell receptor beta chain was determined in a study of T cell responses to AZD1222 COVID-19 vaccine (dated by TCRdb to about 2021). Study-wide context: A total of more than 230 trial participants underwent TCR sequencing, of whom some 210 received two doses of AZD1222 and some 25 received two doses of the MenACWY control vaccine. Trial participants were enrolled by age into 18-55, 56-69 and 70-plus year subgroups, with roughly 160, 29 and 62 TCR-sequenced participants respectively. Here is what the overall study found, with its caveats: Most participants were white British and females outnumbered males, and the authors suggested that clonal diversity may have been underestimated. Vaccine-associated CD4 TCRs spanned the whole spike protein, with dominant responses in regions 160-218 and 743-854. Spike-specific TCR breadth and depth rose significantly after two AZD1222 doses compared with day 0 and with MenACWY recipients. The 56-69-year group was small, and its depth increase did not reach significance, likely because of low power. Reportedly, close to half of the unique spike-specific TCRs recognized epitopes lying outside the regions that are mutated in the B.1.351 and B.1.1.7 variants. Because no samples from the day 14 peak response were available, repertoires could be characterized only after the peak T cell response. Conclusions about previously exposed vaccinees were limited because only six AZD1222 recipients were SARS-CoV-2 seropositive at baseline.

The CDR3 regions of human TCRbeta chains were analyzed by immunosequencing. The published analysis was carried out like this. TCRs in the repertoires were compared against a reference library of SARS-CoV-2-specific TCRs that had been generated with the MIRA antigen-specificity platform. Breadth meant the fraction of unique TCRs that were SARS-CoV-2-associated, whereas depth meant the fraction of total T cells that were SARS-CoV-2-associated. Each spike-specific TCR was assigned to its reactive spike region and to a CD4 or CD8 class using the MIRA data. Log10-transformed breadth and depth values were compared by one-way ANOVA with Sidak's multiple comparisons tests. Imported from immuneACCESS, the table was reduced by TCRdb to in-frame sequences with V and J called. These copies leave out some clones; in studies compared against another copy, an unresolved V gene accounts for under half, and the cause of the remainder is not known. Clonal size and the V and J genes are those of that table, whereas D and trimming came from the DNA. Here the sample has 100,000 to 150,000 clones; 75% to 90% occur a single time. The top ten clones comprise approximately 4.7% of the sample.

This clone was detected once. Its recognized antigen is unknown. Base qualities are not recorded, but no much larger clone differs from it by a single base. What this sample's time point label stands for: about 28 days (+/-7) after the second vaccine dose. Because spike-specific TCR depth and breadth did not differ between the two schedules, AZD1222 recipients who got a second dose at roughly 4 weeks were pooled with those who got a second dose at roughly 12 weeks. Samples from vaccinated people were obtained from the UK trials COV001 and COV002, which included a single-blind randomized controlled phase 2/3 trial of AZD1222 (ChAdOx1 nCoV-19) in healthy adults. For TCRbeta chain sequencing, PBMC samples from trial participants were taken at day 0 and at day 28 after the second dose. Sample: peripheral blood, taken 28 days after the second AZD1222 dose. This TCR was recovered from an adult who received the AZD1222 COVID-19 vaccine.

The CDR3 reads as follows: CASSHHRQEEEPQHF. The nucleotide sequence is given as TGTGCCAGCAGCCACCACCGACAGGAAGAGGAGCCCCAGCATTTT. Recombination connected TRBV21-1 to TRBJ1-5; TRBD1, the table's D call, lacks a check against the DNA. TRBV21-1 is recorded as a pseudogene. The CDR3 has 15 amino acids, counting the end cysteine and phenylalanine. The CDR3 DNA has 45 bases and is translated from base 1.